This T cell receptor beta chain was recovered during a study of CD8 T cells in ankylosing spondylitis. With regard to this clonotype: The target antigen is unknown.

TCRdb reprocessed the 5' RACE reads via MiXCR and lists one record per CDR3 protein. This sample has approximately 250,000 distinct CDR3 sequences, with 8.2% found just once. Broader study findings: What seemed typical of ankylosing spondylitis blood was a TCR beta motif built from under 10 highly homologous variants. There were earlier reports of some motif variants in reactive arthritis synovial fluid and blood. The authors found the disease-linked clones to be CD8+ and relatively rare in peripheral blood.

Sequencing was carried out using blood, either unsorted or a sorted T cell fraction (not recorded which). The receptor comes from a female donor with ankylosing spondylitis or in good health (not recorded which).

The DNA of the CDR3 is TGTGCCACCAGTGATCCCGGGACTTACGAGCAGTACTTC. Encoded protein: CATSDPGTYEQYF. The chain combines TRBV24-1 with TRBJ2-7; possible D gene TRBD2, 6 bases. Germline-derived CDR1 and CDR2 are KGHDR and SFDVKD. V lost 3 bases to trimming and J lost 4 bases, with 9 bases between them. CDR3 length: 13 amino acids.